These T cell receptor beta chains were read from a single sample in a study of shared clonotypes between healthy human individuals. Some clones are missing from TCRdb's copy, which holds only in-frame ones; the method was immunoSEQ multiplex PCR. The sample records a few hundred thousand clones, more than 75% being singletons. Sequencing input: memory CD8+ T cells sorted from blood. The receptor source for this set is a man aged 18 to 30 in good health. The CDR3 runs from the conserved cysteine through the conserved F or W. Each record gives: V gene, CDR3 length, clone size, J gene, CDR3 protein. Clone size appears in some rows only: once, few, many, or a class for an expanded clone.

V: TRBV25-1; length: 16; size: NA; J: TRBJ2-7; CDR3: CASSESGPLAHYEQYF
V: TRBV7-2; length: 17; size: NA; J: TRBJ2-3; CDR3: CASSFPAGGTSTDTQYF
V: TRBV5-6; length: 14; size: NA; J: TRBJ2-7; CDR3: CASSFPGRHYEQYF
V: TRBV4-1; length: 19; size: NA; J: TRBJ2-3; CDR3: CASSQGTASGIPRADTQYF
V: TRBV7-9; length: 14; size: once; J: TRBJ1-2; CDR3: CASSPGWRAYGYTF
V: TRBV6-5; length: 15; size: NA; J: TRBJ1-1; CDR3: CASSTQEGPWGEAFF
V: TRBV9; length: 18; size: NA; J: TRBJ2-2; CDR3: CASSVKLAGGPGTGELFF
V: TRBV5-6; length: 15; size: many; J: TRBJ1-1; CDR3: CASSFSQGGGAEAFF
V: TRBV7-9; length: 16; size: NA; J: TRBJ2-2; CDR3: CASSPWTSGYTGELFF
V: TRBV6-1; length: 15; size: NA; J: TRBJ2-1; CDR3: CASSELADGYNEQFF
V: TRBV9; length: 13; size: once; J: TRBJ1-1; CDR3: CASSTSVNTEAFF
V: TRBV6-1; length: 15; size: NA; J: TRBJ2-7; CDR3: CASSEALAGGYEQYF
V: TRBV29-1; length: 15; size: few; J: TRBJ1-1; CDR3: CSGRQGGLDSSRTFF
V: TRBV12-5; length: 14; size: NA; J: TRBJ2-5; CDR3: CASGPTESQETQYF
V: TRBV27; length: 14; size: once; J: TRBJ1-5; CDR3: CASSIDRYNQPQHF
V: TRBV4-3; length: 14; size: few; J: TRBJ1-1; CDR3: CASSQDSGNTEAFF
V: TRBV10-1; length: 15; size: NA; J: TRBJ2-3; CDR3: CASSEDGSSTDTQYF